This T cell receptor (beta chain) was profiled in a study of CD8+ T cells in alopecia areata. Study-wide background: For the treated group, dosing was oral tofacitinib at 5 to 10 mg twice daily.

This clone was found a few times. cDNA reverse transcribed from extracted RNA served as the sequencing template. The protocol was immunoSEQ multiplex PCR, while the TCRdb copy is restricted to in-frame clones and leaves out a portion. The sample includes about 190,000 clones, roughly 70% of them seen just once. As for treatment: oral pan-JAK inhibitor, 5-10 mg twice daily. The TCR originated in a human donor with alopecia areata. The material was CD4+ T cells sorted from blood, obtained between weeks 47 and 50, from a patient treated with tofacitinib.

This CDR3 is CASSYLVSRQGSGYTF. The CDR3 region has the DNA TGTGCCAGCAGTTACCTAGTGTCGCGGCAGGGGAGCGGCTACACCTTC. The chain employs TRBV6-6 and TRBJ1-2; weak D call: TRBD1 (6 bases). Germline CDR1 is MNHNY and CDR2 is SVGAGI (reference sequence). The CDR3 has 16 amino acids. V lost 2 bases to trimming and J lost 8 bases, with 21 bases between them.